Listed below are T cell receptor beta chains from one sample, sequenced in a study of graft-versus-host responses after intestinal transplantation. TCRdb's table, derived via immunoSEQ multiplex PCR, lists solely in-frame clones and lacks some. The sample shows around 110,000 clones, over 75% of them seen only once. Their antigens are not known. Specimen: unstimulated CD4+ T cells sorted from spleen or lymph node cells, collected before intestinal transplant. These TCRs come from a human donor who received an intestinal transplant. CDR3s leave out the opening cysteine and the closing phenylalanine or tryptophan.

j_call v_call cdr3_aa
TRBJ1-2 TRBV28 ASRPKPGGDGYT
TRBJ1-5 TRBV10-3 AISELQGGQPQH
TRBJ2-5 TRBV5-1 ASSTQGQGLGETQY
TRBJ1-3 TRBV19 ASRFRSGNTIY
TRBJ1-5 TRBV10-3 AIGIKDSSNQPQH
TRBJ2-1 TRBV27 ASRAGTSGSDEQF
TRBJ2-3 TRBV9 ASSVGLGEGTDTQY
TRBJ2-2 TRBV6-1 ASSVTSAPTGELF
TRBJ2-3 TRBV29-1 SGLAGGGDTQY
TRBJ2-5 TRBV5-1 ASELTGGGETQY
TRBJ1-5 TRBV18 ASSPGGVGNQPQH
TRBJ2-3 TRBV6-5 ASRGASSTDTQY
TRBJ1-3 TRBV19 ASSIISGNTIY
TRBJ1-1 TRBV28 ASSFNLGGREAF
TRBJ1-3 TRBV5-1 ASSWDSQKPGNTIY
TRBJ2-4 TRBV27 ASSLAGAKNIQY
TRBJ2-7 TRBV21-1 ASSTNPRDRSSSYEQY
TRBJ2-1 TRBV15 ATSKGGALNNEQF
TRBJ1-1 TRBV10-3 AISLRDRPNTEAF
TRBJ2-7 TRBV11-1 ASTGGQGSHEQY
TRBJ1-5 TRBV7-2 ASSLDGSLGPQH
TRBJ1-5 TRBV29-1 SVGQGDQPQH
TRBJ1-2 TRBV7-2 ASSRDSYGYT
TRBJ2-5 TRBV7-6 ASSLREETQY
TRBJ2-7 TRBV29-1 SVEYRAGGEQY
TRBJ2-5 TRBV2 ASTYHPSTSGQETQY
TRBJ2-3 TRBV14 ASSPRRVGDTQY
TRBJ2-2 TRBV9 ASSVGAATGELF
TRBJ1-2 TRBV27 ASSPTRVNYGYT
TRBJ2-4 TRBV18 ASSPPGLAGGQNIQY
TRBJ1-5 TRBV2 ASSESPQPQH
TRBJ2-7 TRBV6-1 ASSEAVGGSYEQY
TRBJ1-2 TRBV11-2 ASSLAQWTGLYGYT
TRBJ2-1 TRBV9 ASSVGRWGGEQF
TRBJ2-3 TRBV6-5 ASSEGLATDTQY
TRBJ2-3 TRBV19 ASSILPGAGEGGDTQY
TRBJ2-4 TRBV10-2 ASSIRALAKNIQH
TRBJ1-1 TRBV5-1 ASSGKQGAGTEAF
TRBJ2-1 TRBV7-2 ASSASGLAGFLAQF
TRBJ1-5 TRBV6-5 ASSVDRGNQPQH